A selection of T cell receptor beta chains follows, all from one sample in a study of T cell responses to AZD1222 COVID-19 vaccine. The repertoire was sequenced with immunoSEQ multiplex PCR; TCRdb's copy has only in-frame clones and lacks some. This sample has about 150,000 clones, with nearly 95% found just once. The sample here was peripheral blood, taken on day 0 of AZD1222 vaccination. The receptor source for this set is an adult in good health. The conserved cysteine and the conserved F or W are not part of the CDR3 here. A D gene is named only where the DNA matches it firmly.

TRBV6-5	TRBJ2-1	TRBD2	AIGASGRDEQF
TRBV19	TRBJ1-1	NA	ASSIEGTEAF
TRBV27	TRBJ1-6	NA	ASTLSLGGVSPLH
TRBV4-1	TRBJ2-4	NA	ASSQDRRSIQY
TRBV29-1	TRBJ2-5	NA	SVGSRYIETQY
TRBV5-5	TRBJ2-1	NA	ASSLSRNNEQF
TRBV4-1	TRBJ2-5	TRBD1	ASSLGQAEETQY
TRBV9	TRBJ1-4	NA	ASSVDAGGRDEKLF
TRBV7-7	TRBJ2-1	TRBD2	ASSQGLAGNNEQF
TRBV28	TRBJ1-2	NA	ASSPFPSYGYT
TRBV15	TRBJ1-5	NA	ATSRVIPQPQH
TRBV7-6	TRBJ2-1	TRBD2	ASSETSGREEEQF
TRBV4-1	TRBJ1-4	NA	ASSRLDGNEKLF
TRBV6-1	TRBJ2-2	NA	ASSEVNTGELF
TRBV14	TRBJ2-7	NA	ASSQLSYEQY
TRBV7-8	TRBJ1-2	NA	ASSLERVPYGYT
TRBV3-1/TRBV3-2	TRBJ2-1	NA	ASSQDTVNNEQF
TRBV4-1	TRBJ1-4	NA	ASSQRVRPDNEKLF
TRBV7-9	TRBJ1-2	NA	ASNGVNYGYT
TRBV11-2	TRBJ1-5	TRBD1	ASSHPSTGSKQPQH
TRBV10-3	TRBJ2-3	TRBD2	AISDPTRRESDTQY
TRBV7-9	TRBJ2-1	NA	ASSLADTYNEQF
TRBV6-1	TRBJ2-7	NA	ASSESTAYEQY
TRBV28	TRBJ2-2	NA	ASSSLMSGELF
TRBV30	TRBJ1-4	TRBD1	AWGQGNEKLF
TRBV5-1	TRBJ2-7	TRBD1	ASSEGQGVINR
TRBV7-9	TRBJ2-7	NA	ASSLERGKSYEQY
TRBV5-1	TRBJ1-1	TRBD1	ASSLRDRAEAF
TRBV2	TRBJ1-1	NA	ASRRHPEDDTEAF
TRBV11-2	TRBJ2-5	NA	ASSKGFQETQY
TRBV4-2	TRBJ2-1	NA	ASSQMQGNEQF
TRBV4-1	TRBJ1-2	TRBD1	ASSNTGTGNYGYT
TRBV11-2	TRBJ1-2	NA	ASSLEGARGYT
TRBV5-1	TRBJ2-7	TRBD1	ASSPSGQGYEQY
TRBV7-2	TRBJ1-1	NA	ASSLQTGNTEAF
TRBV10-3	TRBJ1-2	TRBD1	AISDRGSYT
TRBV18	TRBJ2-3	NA	ASSRDLADTQY
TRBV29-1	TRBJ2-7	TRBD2	SVEGTRTSSYEQY
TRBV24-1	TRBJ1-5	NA	ATSDLGARGNQPQH
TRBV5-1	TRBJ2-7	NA	ASSLKDLSEQY
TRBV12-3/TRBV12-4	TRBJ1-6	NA	ASRGTGSPLH
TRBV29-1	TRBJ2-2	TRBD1	SVSWDSFSGELF
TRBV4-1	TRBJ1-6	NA	ASSQGTARRAYNSPLH
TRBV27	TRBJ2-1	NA	ASSVYSYNEQF
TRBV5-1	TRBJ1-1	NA	ASSTGPGEGTEAF
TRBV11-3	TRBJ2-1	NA	ASSLDSYNEQF
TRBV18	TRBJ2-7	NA	ASSHSGPPYEQY
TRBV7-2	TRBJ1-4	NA	ASSLWGARTNEKLF
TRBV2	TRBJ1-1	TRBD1	ASRGQGRDTEAF
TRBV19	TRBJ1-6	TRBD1	ASSDDRGDSPLH
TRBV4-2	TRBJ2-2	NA	ASSPSLTGSTGELF
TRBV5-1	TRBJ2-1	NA	ASSLESGTPYNEQF
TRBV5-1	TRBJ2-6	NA	ASSLVGDGANVLT
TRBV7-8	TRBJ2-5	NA	ASSLAGWGGGTYQETQY
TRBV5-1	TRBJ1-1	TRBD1	ASRPGQGDTEAF
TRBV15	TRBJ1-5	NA	ATSIAQADNQPQH
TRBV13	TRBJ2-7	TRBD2	ASSLAPGLAGVADYEQY